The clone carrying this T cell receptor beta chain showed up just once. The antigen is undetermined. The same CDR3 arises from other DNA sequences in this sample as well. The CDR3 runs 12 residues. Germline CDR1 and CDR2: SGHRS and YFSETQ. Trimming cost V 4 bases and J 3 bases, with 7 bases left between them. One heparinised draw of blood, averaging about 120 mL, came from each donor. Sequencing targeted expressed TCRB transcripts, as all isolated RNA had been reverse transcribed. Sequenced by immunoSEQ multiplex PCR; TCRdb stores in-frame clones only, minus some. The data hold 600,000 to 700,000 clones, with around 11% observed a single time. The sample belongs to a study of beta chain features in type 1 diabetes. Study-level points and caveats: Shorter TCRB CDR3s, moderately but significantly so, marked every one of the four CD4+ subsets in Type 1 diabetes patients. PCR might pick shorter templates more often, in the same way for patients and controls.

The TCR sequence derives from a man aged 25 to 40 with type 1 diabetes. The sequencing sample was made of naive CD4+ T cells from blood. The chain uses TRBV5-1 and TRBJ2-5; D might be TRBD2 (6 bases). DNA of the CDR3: TGCGCCAGCAGCCCGGGAGAAGAGACCCAGTACTTC. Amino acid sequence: CASSPGEETQYF.